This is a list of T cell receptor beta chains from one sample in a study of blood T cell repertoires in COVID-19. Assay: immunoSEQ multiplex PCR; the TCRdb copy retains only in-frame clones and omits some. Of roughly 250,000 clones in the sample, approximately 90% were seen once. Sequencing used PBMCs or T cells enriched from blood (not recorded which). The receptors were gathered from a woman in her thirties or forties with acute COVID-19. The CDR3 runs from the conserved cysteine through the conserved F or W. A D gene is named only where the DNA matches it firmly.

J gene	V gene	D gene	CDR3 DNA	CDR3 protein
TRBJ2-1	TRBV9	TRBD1	TGTGCCAGCAGCTATCCGGGACAGGGGAATGAGCAGTTCTTC	CASSYPGQGNEQFF
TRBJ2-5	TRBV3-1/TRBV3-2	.	TGTGCCAGCAGCCAAGGGGGAGCGGAGACCCAGTACTTC	CASSQGGAETQYF
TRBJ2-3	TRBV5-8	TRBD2	TGTGCCAGCAGCGGACTAGCGGGAGCCCCAGATACGCAGTATTTT	CASSGLAGAPDTQYF
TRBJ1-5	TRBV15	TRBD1	TGTGCCACCAGCACTGGACAGGGCCCCAATCAGCCCCAGCATTTT	CATSTGQGPNQPQHF
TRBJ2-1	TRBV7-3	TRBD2	TGTGCCAGCAGCTTAGGGGCTAGGGCTAGCGGGAGAAATGAGCAGTTCTTC	CASSLGARASGRNEQFF
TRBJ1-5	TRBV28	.	TGTGCCAGCAGTCCGGGGGGTAATCAGCCCCAGCATTTT	CASSPGGNQPQHF
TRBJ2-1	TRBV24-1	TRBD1	TGTGCCACCAGTGACCCCGACAGGGGCGCCTACAATGAGCAGTTCTTC	CATSDPDRGAYNEQFF
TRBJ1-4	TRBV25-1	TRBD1	TGTGCCAGCAGTGCCAGCCCCGGGACAGTTGCAACTAATGAAAAACTGTTTTTT	CASSASPGTVATNEKLFF
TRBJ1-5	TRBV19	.	TGTGCCAGTAGTATAGCGACCAGGGGCTATCAGCCCCAGCATTTT	CASSIATRGYQPQHF
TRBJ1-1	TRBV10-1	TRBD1	TGCGCCAGCAGTGCGGGACAGGGCCTCGGAGGCACTGAAGCTTTCTTT	CASSAGQGLGGTEAFF